A single sample gave rise to the 9 T cell receptor beta chains below, sequenced in a study of beta chain features in type 1 diabetes. Expressed TCRB transcripts were sequenced, since all the RNA that had been isolated was reverse transcribed. Clones were sequenced by immunoSEQ multiplex PCR, and TCRdb holds only the in-frame ones, with some missing. This table holds 250,000 or so clones, 27% found once. The sequenced material came from central memory CD4+ T cells from blood. Every receptor here comes from a man aged 30 to 45 in good health.

J is TRBJ2-7 and V is TRBV28; D remains unclear. From germline, CDR1 is MDHEN and CDR2 SYDVKM. Deletions cut 6 bases from V and 1 base from J, with 7 bases between. The CDR3 is 12 residues long. The CDR3 nucleotides read TGTGCCAGCAGGAGCACTTCCTACGAGCAGTACTTC. It translates to CASRSTSYEQYF.

The chain employs TRBV6-5 and TRBJ2-5; TRBD1 might be the D (6 bases). TRBJ2-7 matches the DNA end more closely, so the J call is doubtful. This CDR3 has 15 residues. The germline V gene has CDR1 MNHEY and CDR2 SVGAGI. CDR3 amino acids: CASSQDSSRPYEQYF. In nucleotides, the CDR3 is TGTGCCAGCAGCCAGGACAGCTCTCGCCCCTACGAGCAGTACTTC.

Many counts were recorded for this clone. V gene TRBV29-1 combines with J gene TRBJ2-1, with 7 nucleotides matching TRBD1. Germline V gives CDR1 SQVTM, CDR2 ANQGSEA. J gave up 7 bases and V 7 bases, and 4 bases lay outside the gene matches. The CDR3 contains 11 residues. The CDR3 sequence: CSGHRGNEQFF. In nucleotides, the CDR3 is TGCAGCGGCCACAGGGGAAATGAGCAGTTCTTC.

The chain employs TRBV29-1 and TRBJ2-1, with unresolved D. CDR1 is SQVTM and CDR2 is ANQGSEA in the germline V gene. The CDR3 has 13 amino acids. The V gene lost 7 bases and the J gene lost 2 bases, with 12 bases spanning the gap. CDR3 coding DNA: TGCAGCGCCCCCCGCCTCCCCTACAATGAGCAGTTCTTC. The encoded protein is CSAPRLPYNEQFF.

The rearrangement links TRBV20-1 to TRBJ2-7, with D possibly TRBD2 on 6 matching bases. Looked up from germline, CDR1 is DFQATT and CDR2 is SNEGSKA (reference sequence). The V gene lost 5 bases and the J gene lost 10 bases, with 12 bases spanning the gap. CDR3 length equals 10 residues. The CDR3 loop is CSAHLEGQYF. CDR3 nucleotides: TGCAGTGCTCACCTGGAGGGCCAGTACTTC.

The chain uses TRBV30 and TRBJ2-3; maybe TRBD2 (6 bases). This CDR3 region has 13 residues. The germline V and J ends were trimmed by 5 bases and 6 bases, with 15 bases remaining between them. Germline lookup yields CDR1 GTSNPN and CDR2 SVGIG (reference sequence). CDR3 sequence reads: CAWQEGITDTQYF. CDR3 nucleotides: TGTGCCTGGCAGGAGGGAATAACGGATACGCAGTATTTT.

The chain links TRBV7-8 to TRBJ2-7, with 12 bases fitting TRBD2. The ends lost 1 base at V and 2 bases at J; junction bases unmatched: 12. CDR1 is SGHVS, CDR2 FQNEAQ, per germline. CDR3 length: 19 amino acids. The CDR3 DNA follows: TGTGCCAGCAGCTTAGTCCGGACACGGCTAGCGGGAGGGCCCTACGAGCAGTACTTC. Amino acid sequence: CASSLVRTRLAGGPYEQYF.

The rearrangement joins TRBV2 to TRBJ2-7; D tentatively reads TRBD1 or TRBD2 (5 bases each). V lost 6 bases to trimming and J lost 0 bases, with 12 bases between them. Germline lookup yields CDR1 SNHLY and CDR2 FYNNEI. There are 14 residues in the CDR3. The CDR3, as DNA: TGTGCCAGCAGGGGGGTATTTAACTCCTACGAGCAGTACTTC. This sequence encodes CASRGVFNSYEQYF.

There are a few counts of this clone. This chain links TRBV7-2 with TRBJ1-1, with D uncertain. Trimming took 3 bases from V and 1 from J, leaving 0 bases between them. The CDR3 spans 11 residues. In germline, CDR1 is SGHTA, CDR2 FQGNSA. This chain's CDR3 is CASSLNTEAFF. The CDR3 bases are TGTGCCAGCAGCTTGAACACTGAAGCTTTCTTT.